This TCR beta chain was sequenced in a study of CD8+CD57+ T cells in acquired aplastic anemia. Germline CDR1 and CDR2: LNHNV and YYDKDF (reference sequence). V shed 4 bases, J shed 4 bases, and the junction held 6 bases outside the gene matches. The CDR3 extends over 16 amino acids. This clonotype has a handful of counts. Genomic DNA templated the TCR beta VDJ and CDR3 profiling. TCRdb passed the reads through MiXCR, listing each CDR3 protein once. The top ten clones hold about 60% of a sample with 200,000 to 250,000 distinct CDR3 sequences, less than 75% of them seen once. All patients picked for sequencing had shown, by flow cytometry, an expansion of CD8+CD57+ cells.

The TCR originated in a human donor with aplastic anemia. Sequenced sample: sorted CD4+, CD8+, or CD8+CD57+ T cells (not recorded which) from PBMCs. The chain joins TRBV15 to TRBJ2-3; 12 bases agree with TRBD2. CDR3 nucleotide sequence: TGTGCCACCAGCAAAGGACTAGCGGGGCGTGCAGATACGCAGTATTTT. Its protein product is CATSKGLAGRADTQYF.